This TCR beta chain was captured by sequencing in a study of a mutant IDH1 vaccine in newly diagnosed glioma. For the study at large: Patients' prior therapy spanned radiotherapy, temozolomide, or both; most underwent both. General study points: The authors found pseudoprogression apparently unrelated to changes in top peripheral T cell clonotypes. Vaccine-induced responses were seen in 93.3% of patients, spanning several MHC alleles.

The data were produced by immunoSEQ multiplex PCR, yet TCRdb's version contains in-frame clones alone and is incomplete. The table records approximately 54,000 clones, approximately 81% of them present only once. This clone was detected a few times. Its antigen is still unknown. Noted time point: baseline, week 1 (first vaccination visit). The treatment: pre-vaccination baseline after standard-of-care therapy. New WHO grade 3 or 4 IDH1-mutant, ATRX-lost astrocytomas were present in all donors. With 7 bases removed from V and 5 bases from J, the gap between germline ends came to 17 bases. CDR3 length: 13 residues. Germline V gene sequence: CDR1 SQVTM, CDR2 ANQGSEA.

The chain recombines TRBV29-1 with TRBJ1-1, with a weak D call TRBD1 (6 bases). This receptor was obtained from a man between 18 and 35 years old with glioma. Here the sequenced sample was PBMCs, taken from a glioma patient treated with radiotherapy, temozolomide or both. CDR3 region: CSGLTGPQTEAFF. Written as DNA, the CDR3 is TGCAGCGGTCTGACAGGCCCTCAAACTGAAGCTTTCTTT.